Each of the 13 T cell receptor beta chains below was sequenced from the same sample in a study of early stage breast cancer tumors. TCRdb's copy holds only in-frame clones and misses some; the assay was immunoSEQ multiplex PCR. Altogether some 30,000 clones are present, roughly four fifths being singletons, with the ten largest covering roughly a tenth. Sequencing was performed on breast tumor tissue. Receptors originate from a person aged 30 to 40 with breast cancer.

The rearrangement uses TRBV7-8 and TRBJ1-1; the match to TRBD1 covers 9 bases. Germline CDR1 is SGHVS and CDR2 is FQNEAQ. CDR3 length: 14 amino acids. Trimming at V came to 6 bases and at J to 5 bases, leaving 7 bases not matched to a gene. The CDR3 protein is CASSDRGGITEAFF. The CDR3, as DNA: TGTGCCAGCAGTGACAGGGGGGGAATTACTGAAGCTTTCTTT.

The chain recombines TRBV7-8 with TRBJ2-5; D is undetermined. CDR3 length: 12 amino acids. Germline CDR1 SGHVS, CDR2 FQNEAQ. The V and J ends lost 6 bases and 2 bases respectively, with 7 bases between them. The CDR3 DNA reads as TGTGCCAGCAGGGAGTCGCAAGAGACCCAGTACTTC. It codes for CASRESQETQYF.

V is TRBV21-1 and J is TRBJ1-2; TRBD1, the D gene given by the table, was not confirmed from the DNA. TRBV21-1 is a pseudogene segment. The CDR3 has 13 amino acids. The DNA of the CDR3 is TGTGCCAGCAGCAATGGGGCAGGGGATGGCTACACCTTC. This codes for CASSNGAGDGYTF.

The V gene is TRBV14, the J gene TRBJ1-1; D unresolved. CDR3 size: 12 residues. CDR1 SGHDN and CDR2 FVKESK come from the germline V gene. V lost 1 base and J 4 bases, leaving 4 bases between the germline ends. The CDR3 reads CASSQGGTEAFF. The CDR3 DNA sequence: TGTGCCAGCAGCCAAGGGGGCACTGAAGCTTTCTTT.

This chain links TRBV5-4 with TRBJ2-7; 9 nucleotides line up with TRBD2. V lost 1 base and J lost 2; bases outside the gene matches: 1. CDR3 length: 14 amino acids. Germline CDR1 reads SGHNT; CDR2 reads YYREEE (reference sequence). In DNA, the CDR3 is TGTGCCAGCAGCTTGACTAGCGGGCCCTACGAGCAGTACTTC. It is translated as CASSLTSGPYEQYF.

The CDR3 sequence: CASSQDSWTVEAFF. In nucleotides, the CDR3 is TGCGCCAGCAGCCAAGATTCGTGGACGGTGGAAGCTTTCTTT. The rearrangement uses TRBV4-1 and TRBJ1-1; D unresolved. Germline V gene lookup returns CDR1 MGHRA and CDR2 YSYEKL. V was cut by 0 bases and J by 8 bases, with 13 bases left in between. The CDR3 has 14 residues.

In this sample, this clone turned up once. This rearrangement joins TRBV5-4 to TRBJ2-3; D remains unclear. CDR1 is SGHNT and CDR2 is YYREEE in the germline V gene (reference sequence). Trimming pared 1 base from V and 2 bases from J, leaving 11 bases between. This CDR3 comprises 15 residues. The CDR3 protein is CASSLYRDYTDTQYF. The DNA of the CDR3 is TGTGCCAGCAGCTTGTATCGTGATTACACAGATACGCAGTATTTT.

The V call is TRBV30, the J call TRBJ1-1, with D possibly matching TRBD1 (6 bases). Germline V gene data show CDR1 as GTSNPN and CDR2 as SVGIG (reference sequence). CDR3 size: 12 residues. V dropped 3 bases and J dropped 5 bases, with 10 bases sitting between them. CDR3: CAWSGGRTEAFF. Here the CDR3 DNA reads TGTGCCTGGAGCGGGGGGCGGACTGAAGCTTTCTTT.

CDR3: CASSVQKNTEAFF. The DNA for the CDR3 is TGTGCCAGCAGCGTACAGAAAAACACTGAAGCTTTCTTT. This sequence joins TRBV6-1 and TRBJ1-1; D remains unclear. Trimming pared 6 bases from V and 2 bases from J, leaving 10 bases between. The CDR3 sequence is 13 residues long. Germline V lookup: CDR1 MNHNS, CDR2 SASEGT.

This chain links TRBV5-4 with TRBJ1-1; unclear D gene. Germline CDR1 is SGHNT and CDR2 is YYREEE (reference sequence). The CDR3 runs to 13 residues. Trimming left V 5 bases short and J 0 bases short, with 8 bases between. The CDR3 DNA reads as TGTGCCAGCAGACCCGACCTGAACACTGAAGCTTTCTTT. Encoded protein: CASRPDLNTEAFF.

This clone was counted between two and nine times. The J gene is TRBJ2-1, the V gene TRBV10-1; D may correspond to TRBD1 or TRBD2 (5 bases each). Germline assignment: CDR1 WNHNN and CDR2 SYGVQD (reference sequence). V lost 3 bases and J 5 bases, leaving 11 bases between the germline ends. The CDR3 has 14 amino acids. The DNA for the CDR3 is TGCGCCAGCAGTGACCAGGGAGCTAACAATGAGCAGTTCTTC. Translation gives CASSDQGANNEQFF.

The chain combines TRBV13 with TRBJ2-1; a weak D match, TRBD2 (6 bases). Looked up from germline, CDR1 is PRHDT and CDR2 is FYEKMQ (reference sequence). This CDR3 region has 14 residues. The germline V and J ends were trimmed by 5 bases and 6 bases, with 14 bases remaining between them. The CDR3 loop reads CASSPWGVPNEQFF. The CDR3 coding sequence is TGTGCCAGCAGCCCCTGGGGGGTCCCCAATGAGCAGTTCTTC.

The gene calls are TRBV9 and TRBJ1-1; D may be TRBD1 (5 bases). CDR1 and CDR2 from the germline V gene are SGDLS and YYNGEE. The CDR3 is made up of 15 amino acids. Trimming removed 0 bases at V and 6 bases at J, with 15 bases between. The CDR3 region has the DNA TGTGCCAGCAGCGTAGCTGGGGGATCCGGAGCTGAAGCTTTCTTT. Translated: CASSVAGGSGAEAFF.